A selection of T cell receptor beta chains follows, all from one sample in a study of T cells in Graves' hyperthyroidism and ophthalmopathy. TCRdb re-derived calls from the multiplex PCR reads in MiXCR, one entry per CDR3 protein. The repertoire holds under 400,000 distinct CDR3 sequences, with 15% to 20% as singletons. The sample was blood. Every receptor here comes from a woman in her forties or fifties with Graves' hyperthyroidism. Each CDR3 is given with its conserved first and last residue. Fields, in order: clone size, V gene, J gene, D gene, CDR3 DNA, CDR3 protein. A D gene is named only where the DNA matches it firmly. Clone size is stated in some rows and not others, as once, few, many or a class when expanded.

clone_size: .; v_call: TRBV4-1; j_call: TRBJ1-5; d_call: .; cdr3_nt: TGCGCCAGCAGCCAAGTAGGGGCGCCCCAGCATTTT; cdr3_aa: CASSQVGAPQHF
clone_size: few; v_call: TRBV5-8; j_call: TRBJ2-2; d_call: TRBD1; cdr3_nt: TGTGCCAGCAGCTTGGTCGGGACAGGGTGGTCCGGGGAGCTGTTTTTT; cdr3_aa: CASSLVGTGWSGELFF
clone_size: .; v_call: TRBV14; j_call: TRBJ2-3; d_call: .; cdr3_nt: TGTGCCAGCAGCCAAGCGGGCGGCGCAGATACGCAGTATTTT; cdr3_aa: CASSQAGGADTQYF
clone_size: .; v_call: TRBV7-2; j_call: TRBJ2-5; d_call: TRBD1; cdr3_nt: TGTGCCAGCAGCCCACTAGACAGGGTTGGAGAGACCCAGTACTTC; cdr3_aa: CASSPLDRVGETQYF
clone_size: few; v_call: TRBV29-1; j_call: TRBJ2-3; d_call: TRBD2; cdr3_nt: TGCAGCGTTGATGAAAATCTCCTCTCGGGGGGTTTCACAGATACGCAGTATTTT; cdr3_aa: CSVDENLLSGGFTDTQYF
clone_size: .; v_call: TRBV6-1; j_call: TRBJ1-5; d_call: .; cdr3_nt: TGTGCCAGCAGACGTCAATTACAGAGGGATAGCAATCAGCCCCAGCATTTT; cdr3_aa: CASRRQLQRDSNQPQHF
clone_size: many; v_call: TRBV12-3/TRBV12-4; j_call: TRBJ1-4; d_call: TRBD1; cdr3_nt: TGTGCCAGCAGTGCTACAGGGGGCAATGAAAAACTGTTTTTT; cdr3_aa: CASSATGGNEKLFF
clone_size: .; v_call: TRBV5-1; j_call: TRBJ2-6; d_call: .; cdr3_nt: TGCGCCAGCAGCTTAATAGCTGGGGGCCCGTCTGGGGCCAACGTCCTGACTTTC; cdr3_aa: CASSLIAGGPSGANVLTF
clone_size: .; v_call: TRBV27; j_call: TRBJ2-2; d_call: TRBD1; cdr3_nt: TGTGCCAGCACCTATGGGACAGGGGGCCAGAGGGAGCTGTTTTTT; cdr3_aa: CASTYGTGGQRELFF
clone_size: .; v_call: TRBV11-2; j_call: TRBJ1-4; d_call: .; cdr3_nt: TGTGCCAGCACGCGCGGGGCAGGGATAAATGAAAAACTGTTTTTT; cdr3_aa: CASTRGAGINEKLFF
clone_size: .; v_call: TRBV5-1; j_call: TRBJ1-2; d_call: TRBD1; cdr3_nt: TGCGCCAGCAGCTTGAACCGGCTGACAGGGGATGGCTACACCTTC; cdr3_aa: CASSLNRLTGDGYTF
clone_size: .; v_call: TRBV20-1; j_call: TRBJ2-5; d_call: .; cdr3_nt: TGCAGTGCTAGAGTCAAGGGGACAGAGACCCAGTACTTC; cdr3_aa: CSARVKGTETQYF
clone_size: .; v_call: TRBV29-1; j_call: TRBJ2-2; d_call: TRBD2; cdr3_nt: TGCAGCGTTGGACTAGCGGGCCTTGGAGCGAACACCGGGGAGCTGTTTTTT; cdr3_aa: CSVGLAGLGANTGELFF
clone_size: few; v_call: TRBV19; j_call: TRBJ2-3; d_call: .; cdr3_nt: TGTGCCAGTAGTAGCCCCAACGAGGGAGGAGGAGATACGCAGTATTTT; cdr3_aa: CASSSPNEGGGDTQYF
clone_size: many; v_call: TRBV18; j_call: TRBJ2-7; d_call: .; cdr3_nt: TGTGCCAGCTCACCAGGGGTACGCAAGGACGAGCAGTACTTC; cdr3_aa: CASSPGVRKDEQYF
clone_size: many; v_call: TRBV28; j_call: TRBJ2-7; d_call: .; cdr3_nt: TGTGCCAGCAGTTCCCCTGGGGGCGCCAGCCCCTACGAGCAGTACTTC; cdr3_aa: CASSSPGGASPYEQYF
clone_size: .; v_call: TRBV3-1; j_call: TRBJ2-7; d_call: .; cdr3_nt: TGTGCCAGCAGCCAGAGCCATTCTTACGAGCAGTACTTC; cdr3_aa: CASSQSHSYEQYF
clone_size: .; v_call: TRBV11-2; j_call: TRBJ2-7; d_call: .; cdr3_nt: TGTGCCAGCAGACGAATTCGAATGGGAGGCTACGAGCAGTACTTC; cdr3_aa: CASRRIRMGGYEQYF